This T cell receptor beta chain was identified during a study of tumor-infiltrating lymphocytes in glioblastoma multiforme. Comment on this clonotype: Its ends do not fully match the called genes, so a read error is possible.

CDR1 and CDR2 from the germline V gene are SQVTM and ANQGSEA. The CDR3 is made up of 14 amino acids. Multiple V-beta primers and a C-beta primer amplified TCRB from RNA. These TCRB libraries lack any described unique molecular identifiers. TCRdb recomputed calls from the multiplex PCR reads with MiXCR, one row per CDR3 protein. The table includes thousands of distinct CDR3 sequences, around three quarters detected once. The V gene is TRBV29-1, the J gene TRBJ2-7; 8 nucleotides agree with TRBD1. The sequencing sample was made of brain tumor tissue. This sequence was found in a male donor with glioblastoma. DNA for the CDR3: TGCAGCGTTGCCAGGACAGGGACATTCTACGAGCAATACTTC. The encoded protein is CSVARTGTFYEQYF.